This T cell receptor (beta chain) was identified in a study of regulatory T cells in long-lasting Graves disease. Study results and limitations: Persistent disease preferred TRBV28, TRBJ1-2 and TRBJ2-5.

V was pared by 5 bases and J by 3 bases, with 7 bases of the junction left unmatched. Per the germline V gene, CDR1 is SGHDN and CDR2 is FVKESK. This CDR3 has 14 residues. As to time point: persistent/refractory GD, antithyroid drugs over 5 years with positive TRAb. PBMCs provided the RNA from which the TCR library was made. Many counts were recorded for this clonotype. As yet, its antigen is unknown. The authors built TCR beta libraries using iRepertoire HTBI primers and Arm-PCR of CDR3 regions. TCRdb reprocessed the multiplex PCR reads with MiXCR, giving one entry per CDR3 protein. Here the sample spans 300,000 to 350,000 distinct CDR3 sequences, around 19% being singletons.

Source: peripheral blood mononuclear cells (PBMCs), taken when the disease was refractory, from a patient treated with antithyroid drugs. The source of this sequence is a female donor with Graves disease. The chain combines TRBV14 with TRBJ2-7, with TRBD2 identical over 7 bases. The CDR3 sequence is CASSMGLRGYEQYF. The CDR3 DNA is TGTGCCAGCAGCATGGGACTAAGAGGCTACGAGCAGTACTTC. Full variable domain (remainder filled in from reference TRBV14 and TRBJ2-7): EAGVTQFPSHSVIEKGQTVTLRCDPISGHDNLYWYRRVMGKEIKFLLHFVKESKQDESGMPNNRFLAERTGGTYSTLKVQPAELEDSGVYFCASSMGLRGYEQYFGPGTRLTVT.